The sequence of this TCR beta chain was determined in a study of T cell responses to AZD1222 COVID-19 vaccine. Study-wide findings and caveats: Seropositivity was recorded at baseline in only a handful of AZD1222 recipients. Along spike, vaccine-associated CD4 TCRs were found throughout, with dominance at 160-218 and 743-854.

Profiling relied on immunoSEQ multiplex PCR, and the TCRdb table lists in-frame clones only, not all of them. The sample includes about 120,000 clones, roughly 88% of them seen just once. As regards this clone: Its antigen remains unknown.

There are 15 residues in the CDR3. The V end lost 0 bases, the J end lost 1 base, and 7 bases lay between the germline ends. CDR1 and CDR2 (germline): LGHNA, YNFKEQ. The TCR was taken from an adult in good health. The specimen comprised peripheral blood, sampled on day 0 of MenACWY control vaccination. This chain uses TRBV4-2 with TRBJ2-1; TRBD2 is a possible D gene (6 bases). The CDR3 DNA reads as TGTGCCAGCAGCCAAGAGGGGGGATCCTACAATGAGCAGTTCTTC. This translates into CASSQEGGSYNEQFF.